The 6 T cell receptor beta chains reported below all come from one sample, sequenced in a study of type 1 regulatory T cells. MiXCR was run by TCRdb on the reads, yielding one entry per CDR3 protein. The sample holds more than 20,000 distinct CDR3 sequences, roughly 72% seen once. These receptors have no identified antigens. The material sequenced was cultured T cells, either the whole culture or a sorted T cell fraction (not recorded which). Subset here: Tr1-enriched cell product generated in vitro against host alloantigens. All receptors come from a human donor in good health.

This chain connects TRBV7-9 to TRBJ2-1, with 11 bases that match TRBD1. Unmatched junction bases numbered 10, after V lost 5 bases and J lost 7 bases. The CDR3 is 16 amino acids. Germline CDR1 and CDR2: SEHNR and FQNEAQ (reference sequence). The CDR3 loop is CASSHSGTGGGNEQFF. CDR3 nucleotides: TGTGCCAGCAGCCACTCCGGGACAGGGGGTGGAAATGAGCAGTTCTTC.

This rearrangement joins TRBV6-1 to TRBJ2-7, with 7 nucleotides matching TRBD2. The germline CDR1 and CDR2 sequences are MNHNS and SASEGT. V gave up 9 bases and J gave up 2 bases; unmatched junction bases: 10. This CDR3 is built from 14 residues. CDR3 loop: CASRKRGGTYEQYF. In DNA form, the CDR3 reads TGTGCCAGTAGAAAACGCGGGGGAACCTACGAGCAGTACTTC.

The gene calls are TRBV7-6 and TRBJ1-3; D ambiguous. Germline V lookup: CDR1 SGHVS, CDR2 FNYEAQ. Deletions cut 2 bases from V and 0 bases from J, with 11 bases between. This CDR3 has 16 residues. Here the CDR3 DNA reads TGTGCCAGCAGCTTAATGACACCGAGCTCTGGAAACACCATATATTTT. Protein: CASSLMTPSSGNTIYF. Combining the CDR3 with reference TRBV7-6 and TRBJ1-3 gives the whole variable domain GAGVSQSPRYKVTKRGQDVALRCDPISGHVSLYWYRQALGQGPEFLTYFNYEAQQDKSGLPNDRFSAERPEGSISTLTIQRTEQRDSAMYRCASSLMTPSSGNTIYFGEGSWLTVV.

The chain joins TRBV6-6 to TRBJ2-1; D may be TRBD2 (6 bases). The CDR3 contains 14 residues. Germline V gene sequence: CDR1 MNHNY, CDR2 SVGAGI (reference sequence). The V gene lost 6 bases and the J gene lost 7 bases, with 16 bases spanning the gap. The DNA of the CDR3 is TGTGCCAGCAGCGGGGACCCCCGGGGGAATGAGCAGTTCTTC. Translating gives CASSGDPRGNEQFF.

CDR3 DNA sequence: TGCGCCAGCAGCCAGGACCGACCCCATCAGAACACTGAAGCTTTCTTT. The encoded protein is CASSQDRPHQNTEAFF. The chain is built from TRBV4-1 and TRBJ1-1, with unresolved D. The ends were cut back, 3 bases at V and 1 base at J, with 15 bases in the middle. CDR1 and CDR2 from the germline V gene are MGHRA and YSYEKL. The CDR3 is 16 amino acids.

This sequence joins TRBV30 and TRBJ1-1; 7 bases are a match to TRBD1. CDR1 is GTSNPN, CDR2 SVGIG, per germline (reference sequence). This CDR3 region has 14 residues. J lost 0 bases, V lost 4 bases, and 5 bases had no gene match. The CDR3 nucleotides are TGTGCCTGGAAGGGGGCTGGCGTGAACACTGAAGCTTTCTTT. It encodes CAWKGAGVNTEAFF.